The 30 T cell receptor beta chains below all came from one sample that was sequenced in a study of blood T cell repertoires in COVID-19. Clones were read by immunoSEQ multiplex PCR, and TCRdb kept only the in-frame ones, dropping some. The sample carries fewer than 250,000 clones, about four fifths recorded once. Source material: peripheral blood. The source of these receptors is a man in his forties or fifties with active or convalescent COVID-19.

The rearrangement uses TRBV7-9 and TRBJ2-1, with a weak D call TRBD1 (6 bases). V was shortened by 1 base and J by 9 bases, with 19 bases between the two germline ends. The CDR3 spans 16 residues. Per the germline V gene, CDR1 is SEHNR and CDR2 is FQNEAQ (reference sequence). CDR3 protein: CASSLETGRGWGEQFF. In DNA form, the CDR3 reads TGTGCCAGCAGCTTAGAGACGGGCAGGGGTTGGGGTGAGCAGTTCTTC.

The gene calls are TRBV27 and TRBJ2-2; 8 positions match TRBD1. CDR1 MNHEY and CDR2 SMNVEV come from the germline V gene (reference sequence). V lost 5 bases and J lost 4; bases outside the gene matches: 9. There are 16 residues in the CDR3. DNA for the CDR3: TGTGCCAGCAGTACCCGGACAGGGAGAAGCACCGGGGAGCTGTTTTTT. Translated, it gives CASSTRTGRSTGELFF.

A few counts support this clone. The rearrangement links TRBV6-5 to TRBJ2-5; possibly TRBD1 for D (6 bases). Trimming removed 5 bases at V and 0 bases at J, with 10 bases between. The CDR3 loop spans 14 amino acids. Germline CDR1 reads MNHEY; CDR2 reads SVGAGI. The CDR3 DNA reads TGTGCCAGCAGTCGAGACAGGTACCAAGAGACCCAGTACTTC. Its translation is CASSRDRYQETQYF.

The table lists this clone with a few counts. This chain links TRBV3-1 (or the pseudogene TRBV3-2) with TRBJ1-4; 8 nucleotides match TRBD1. This CDR3 region has 17 residues. The V and J ends lost 3 bases and 7 bases, in that order; junction bases with no gene match: 13. In germline, CDR1 is LGHDT, CDR2 YNNKEL (reference sequence). The CDR3 DNA is TGTGCCAGCAGCCAGTCACCCGGGAGAACAGGGGGTGAAAAACTGTTTTTT. This gives the protein CASSQSPGRTGGEKLFF.

The chain recombines TRBV28 with TRBJ2-3; 16 nucleotides agree with TRBD2. CDR3 length: 17 residues. The germline V gene has CDR1 MDHEN and CDR2 SYDVKM. V dropped 0 bases and J dropped 5; count of bases not matched to a gene: 2. The CDR3 loop is CASSLWGTSGRGDTQYF. CDR3 in DNA: TGTGCCAGCAGTTTATGGGGGACTAGCGGGAGGGGAGATACGCAGTATTTT.

The chain recombines TRBV3-1 (or the pseudogene TRBV3-2) with TRBJ1-6; D unclear. CDR1 and CDR2 from the germline V gene are LGHDT and YNNKEL (reference sequence). V was shortened by 1 base and J by 12 bases, with 10 bases between the two germline ends. This CDR3 is 13 amino acids long. The chain's CDR3 is CASSQVPPQPLHF. The CDR3 nucleotides are TGTGCCAGCAGCCAAGTACCTCCACAACCCCTCCACTTT.

The chain links TRBV18 to TRBJ2-7; D is perhaps TRBD1 (5 bases). Deletions cut 2 bases from V and 5 bases from J, with 10 bases between. The germline CDR1 and CDR2 sequences are KGHSH and LQKENI. CDR3 length equals 13 residues. This CDR3 reads CASSPRGLDEQYF. The DNA of the CDR3 is TGTGCCAGCTCACCAAGGGGATTGGACGAGCAGTACTTC.

CDR3 sequence: CASSIRPGFNEKLFF. The CDR3 DNA is TGTGCCAGTAGTATAAGGCCAGGCTTTAATGAAAAACTGTTTTTT. The chain links TRBV19 to TRBJ1-4; D is undetermined. The CDR3 extends over 15 amino acids. Germline V gene sequence: CDR1 LNHDA, CDR2 SQIVND (reference sequence). Trimming took off 2 bases at V and 4 bases at J, with 11 bases between the two ends.

This clone was observed once. The chain has TRBV5-1 and TRBJ1-2, with unresolved D. Germline lookup yields CDR1 SGHRS and CDR2 YFSETQ. Trimming pared 0 bases from V and 5 bases from J, leaving 11 bases between. The CDR3 is 14 amino acids. As DNA, the CDR3 is TGCGCCAGCAGCTTGGCCTCTGTCCTGTATGGCTACACCTTC. Translation: CASSLASVLYGYTF.

The chain joins TRBV6-5 to TRBJ2-1; 10 nucleotides match TRBD2. V dropped 6 bases and J dropped 3; count of bases not matched to a gene: 5. Germline V gene lookup returns CDR1 MNHEY and CDR2 SVGAGI. This CDR3 is 15 amino acids long. The CDR3 DNA is TGTGCCAGCAGCCTAGCGGGAGTGTTCTACAATGAGCAGTTCTTC. Amino acid sequence: CASSLAGVFYNEQFF.

The chain links TRBV12-3 or TRBV12-4 to TRBJ1-1; TRBD1 is a possible D gene (6 bases). The CDR3 totals 13 residues. V lost 9 bases, J lost 1 base, and 12 bases lay in between. The CDR3 coding sequence is TGTGCCAGTCGTAACAGGGCGAACACTGAAGCTTTCTTT. Its translation is CASRNRANTEAFF.

This chain uses TRBV7-6 with TRBJ2-3, with 10 bases lining up with TRBD2. Germline V gene sequence: CDR1 SGHVS, CDR2 FNYEAQ. Losses at the gene ends were 5 bases for V and 2 bases for J; bases not matched to a gene: 4. This CDR3 comprises 15 residues. The DNA for the CDR3 is TGTGCCAGCAGCCTCACTAGCGGGGTCACAGATACGCAGTATTTT. Translation gives CASSLTSGVTDTQYF.

This clone was seen more than once but under ten times. This rearrangement joins TRBV21-1 to TRBJ2-7; the table assigns TRBD2, which was not confirmed against the DNA. TRBV21-1 is classified as a pseudogene. This CDR3 spans 18 amino acids. CDR3: CASPSLEDSASGTYEQYF. In DNA, the CDR3 is TGTGCCAGCCCCTCCTTGGAAGACTCGGCTAGCGGGACCTACGAGCAGTACTTC.

The rearrangement joins TRBV6-4 to TRBJ2-7, with D perhaps matching TRBD1 (6 bases). Trimming stripped 8 bases from V and 4 bases from J, with 15 bases between. The CDR3 runs 13 residues. CDR1 is MRHNA, CDR2 SNTAGT, per germline. The CDR3 DNA sequence: TGTGCCAGCGCCCGGACAGCGAGTTACGAGCAGTACTTC. Protein product: CASARTASYEQYF.

The V gene is TRBV19, the J gene TRBJ1-1; 7 bases align to TRBD1. Germline-derived CDR1 and CDR2 are LNHDA and SQIVND (reference sequence). Losses at the gene ends were 10 bases for V and 2 bases for J; bases not matched to a gene: 13. The CDR3 contains 15 residues. The CDR3 DNA sequence: TGTGCCACCTCGTGGGCAGGGGGTGGTAACACTGAAGCTTTCTTT. It translates to CATSWAGGGNTEAFF.

The gene calls are TRBV4-1 and TRBJ1-1; 9 nucleotides agree with TRBD1. The V gene's germline CDR1 is MGHRA and CDR2 YSYEKL. The CDR3 covers 15 residues. V was clipped by 4 bases and J by 1 base; unmatched bases: 4. CDR3 in DNA: TGCGCCAGCAGCCCGGGACAGGGCCCGAACACTGAAGCTTTCTTT. Protein product: CASSPGQGPNTEAFF.

The gene calls are TRBV2 and TRBJ1-5, with 8 positions matching TRBD1. The CDR3 covers 16 residues. Germline CDR1 SNHLY, CDR2 FYNNEI. V shed 2 bases, J shed 2 bases, and the junction held 5 bases outside the gene matches. This CDR3 is CASSELETGGNQPQHF. CDR3 DNA sequence: TGTGCCAGCAGTGAATTGGAGACAGGGGGCAATCAGCCCCAGCATTTT.

The rearrangement uses TRBV5-5 and TRBJ2-2; a weak D match, TRBD2 (5 bases). This CDR3 contains 16 residues. Germline CDR1 reads SGHKS; CDR2 reads YYEKEE (reference sequence). The V gene lost 4 bases and the J gene lost 7 bases, with 20 bases spanning the gap. The CDR3 DNA follows: TGTGCCAGCAGCCCGCCCCGGGATCGTCGTGGCGGGGAGCTGTTTTTT. Translated: CASSPPRDRRGGELFF. The full variable domain, completed using reference TRBV5-5 and TRBJ2-2, is DAGVTQSPTHLIKTRGQQVTLRCSPISGHKSVSWYQQVLGQGPQFIFQYYEKEERGRGNFPDRFSARQFPNYSSELNVNALLLGDSALYLCASSPPRDRRGGELFFGEGSRLTVL.

CDR3 in amino acids: CASSLRTGSGYTF. CDR3 in DNA: TGTGCCAGCAGCTTGAGGACAGGCAGTGGCTACACCTTC. This chain links TRBV11-2 with TRBJ1-2; TRBD1 agrees at 7 bases. The CDR3 spans 13 residues. Germline V CDR1 and CDR2: SGHAT, FQNNGV. The V gene end was trimmed by 3 bases and the J gene end by 7 bases; junction bases not matched to a gene: 5.

The rearrangement uses TRBV30 and TRBJ1-2, with D possibly being TRBD1 (5 bases). Trimming removed 5 bases from V and 4 bases from J, with 14 bases in between. Germline V gene sequence: CDR1 GTSNPN, CDR2 SVGIG (reference sequence). This CDR3 region has 13 residues. The CDR3 loop reads CAWAPGDGYGYTF. The CDR3 nucleotides are TGTGCCTGGGCCCCGGGGGATGGCTATGGCTACACCTTC.

This clone was seen only once. This chain joins TRBV24-1 and TRBJ2-5, with 7 bases matching TRBD1. V shed 3 bases and J 2 bases; nucleotides not matched to a gene: 2. The CDR3 is made up of 14 amino acids. Germline loops: CDR1 KGHDR, CDR2 SFDVKD. The CDR3 DNA reads TGTGCCACCAGTGATGGGGACAGACAAGAGACCCAGTACTTC. Protein: CATSDGDRQETQYF.

The V and J genes are TRBV7-8 and TRBJ1-2; D not resolved. Germline-derived CDR1 and CDR2 are SGHVS and FQNEAQ. V lost 4 bases and J 1 base, leaving 7 bases between the germline ends. CDR3 length: 13 residues. The CDR3 reads CASSSRVNYGYTF. The CDR3 region has the DNA TGTGCCAGCAGCTCACGGGTTAACTATGGCTACACCTTC. The variable domain in full, with the rest retrieved from reference TRBV7-8 and TRBJ1-2, is GAGVSQSPRYKVAKRGQDVALRCDPISGHVSLFWYQQALGQGPEFLTYFQNEAQLDKSGLPSDRFFAERPEGSVSTLKIQRTQQEDSAVYLCASSSRVNYGYTFGSGTRLTVV.

This clone was counted once. The chain has TRBV6-1 and TRBJ1-5, with 7 nucleotides matching TRBD1. After removal of 2 bases from V and 4 bases from J, the junction contained 8 bases not matched to a gene. The CDR3 sequence is 16 residues long. Germline loops: CDR1 MNHNS, CDR2 SASEGT. The CDR3 here is CASSERGPTVNQPQHF. In DNA form, the CDR3 reads TGTGCCAGCAGTGAAAGGGGGCCGACAGTGAATCAGCCCCAGCATTTT.

V usage is TRBV6-2 or TRBV6-3 and J usage is TRBJ1-4; 8 bases match TRBD1. Germline loops: CDR1 MNHEY, CDR2 SVGEGT. The ends lost 6 bases at V and 10 bases at J; junction bases unmatched: 10. The CDR3 sequence is 14 residues long. CDR3 sequence: CASSFGQGGRKLFF. DNA for the CDR3: TGTGCCAGCAGCTTCGGACAGGGCGGTAGAAAACTGTTTTTT.

This chain joins TRBV7-2 and TRBJ2-3; D call uncertain. There are 14 residues in the CDR3. Deletions cut 1 base from V and 2 bases from J, with 7 bases between. Germline V lookup: CDR1 SGHTA, CDR2 FQGNSA. The CDR3 region is CASSLVYPTDTQYF. CDR3 sequence (DNA): TGTGCCAGCAGCTTAGTCTATCCCACAGATACGCAGTATTTT.

The chain carries TRBV3-1 (or the pseudogene TRBV3-2) and TRBJ1-2; the match to TRBD1 covers 7 bases. Germline V CDR1 and CDR2: LGHDT, YNNKEL (reference sequence). There are 14 residues in the CDR3. V gave up 1 base and J gave up 7 bases; unmatched junction bases: 6. The CDR3 DNA sequence: TGTGCCAGCAGCCAAGTACAGGGGATAGGTGGCTACACCTTC. Protein: CASSQVQGIGGYTF.

The genes are TRBV27 and TRBJ1-2; maybe TRBD1 (6 bases). Germline loops: CDR1 MNHEY, CDR2 SMNVEV (reference sequence). The CDR3 is 14 residues long. Deletions cut 0 bases from V and 2 bases from J, with 7 bases between. CDR3 sequence (DNA): TGTGCCAGCAGTTTATCGGACAGAAACTATGGCTACACCTTC. Protein product: CASSLSDRNYGYTF.

The table lists this clone with a count of one. This chain links TRBV5-6 with TRBJ1-3; 8 bases are shared with TRBD1. The germline gives CDR1 SGHDT, CDR2 YYEEEE. The CDR3 has 16 residues. V gave up 3 bases and J gave up 0 bases; unmatched junction bases: 5. The CDR3 DNA is TGTGCCAGCAGCTATACAGGGGGACCCTCTGGAAACACCATATATTTT. This codes for CASSYTGGPSGNTIYF.

The chain recombines TRBV19 with TRBJ1-5, with D tentatively TRBD1 (5 bases). CDR3 size: 13 residues. The V gene lost 5 bases and the J gene lost 3 bases, with 8 bases spanning the gap. Per the germline V gene, CDR1 is LNHDA and CDR2 is SQIVND (reference sequence). The CDR3, as DNA: TGTGCCAGTAGTCTACAGGTCAATCAGCCCCAGCATTTT. Its translation: CASSLQVNQPQHF.

This sequence joins TRBV3-1 (or the pseudogene TRBV3-2) and TRBJ1-1; a possible D gene is TRBD1 (5 bases). CDR1 and CDR2 from the germline V gene are LGHDT and YNNKEL (reference sequence). V shed 6 bases and J shed 8 bases, with 10 bases lying between them. The CDR3 sequence is 11 residues long. The CDR3 coding sequence is TGTGCCAGCAGTCACGACAGAGAAGCTTTCTTT. It translates to CASSHDREAFF.